A selection of T cell receptor beta chains follows, all from one sample in a study of cytomegalovirus exposure and HLA in healthy donors. Clones were read by immunoSEQ multiplex PCR, and TCRdb kept only the in-frame ones, dropping some. The sample lists around 25,000 clones; 79% were seen once. The sample comprised PBMCs. These receptor sequences come from a male donor in good health and CMV-seronegative. Both conserved end residues are part of each CDR3. D genes are given only for firm matches. Clone size is given for some rows only: seen once, a few or many times, or a class if the clone is expanded.

clone size	J gene	D gene	V gene	CDR3 DNA	CDR3 protein
few	TRBJ1-2	-	TRBV6-5	TGTGCCAGCAGTTACGCCGCCCAGGGTTTCTATGGCTACACCTTC	CASSYAAQGFYGYTF
few	TRBJ2-1	-	TRBV30	TGTGCCGGAGCCTATGTAGAGCAGTTCTTC	CAGAYVEQFF
-	TRBJ2-1	-	TRBV27	TGTGCCAGCAGTTCCACAGGTAAAAGCTCCTACAATGAGCAGTTCTTC	CASSSTGKSSYNEQFF
-	TRBJ2-2	-	TRBV5-1	TGCGCCAGCAGCTTGAACGGGGTAGACACCGGGGAGCTGTTTTTT	CASSLNGVDTGELFF
few	TRBJ2-7	TRBD2	TRBV7-9	TGTTCCAGCAGCTTAGCGGGGGAGAGGACAGACACCTACGAGCAGTACTTC	CSSSLAGERTDTYEQYF
few	TRBJ1-3	-	TRBV6-5	TGTGCCAGCAGCCACGGTGGAAACACCATATATTTT	CASSHGGNTIYF
-	TRBJ1-1	-	TRBV7-9	TGTGCCAGCAGCTTAGTGGGCTTGAACACTGAAGCTTTCTTT	CASSLVGLNTEAFF
few	TRBJ2-7	-	TRBV5-6	TGTGCCAGCAGCTTCCGGTACGAGCAGTACTTC	CASSFRYEQYF
-	TRBJ2-2	-	TRBV7-9	TGTGCCAGCAGCTTGAGGGACACCGGGGAGCTGTTTTTT	CASSLRDTGELFF
-	TRBJ2-7	TRBD2	TRBV27	TGTGCCAGCAGTTCCCGGACTAGCGGTAGCTCCTACGAGCAGTACTTC	CASSSRTSGSSYEQYF
-	TRBJ2-3	TRBD2	TRBV7-2	TGTGCCAGCAGCTCCGCGGGGGTAGCGGGCGCTTCAGATACGCAGTATTTT	CASSSAGVAGASDTQYF
-	TRBJ1-4	TRBD1	TRBV4-3	TGCGCCAGCAGCCCTTGGACAGGGTTGGGTGAAAAACTGTTTTTT	CASSPWTGLGEKLFF
-	TRBJ2-5	-	TRBV4-1	TGCGCCAGCAGCCAAGAAGGGGTGACCCAGTACTTC	CASSQEGVTQYF
-	TRBJ2-3	-	TRBV7-9	TGTGCCAGCAGCGCAGGACACACAGATACGCAGTATTTT	CASSAGHTDTQYF
once	TRBJ2-1	-	TRBV7-9	TGTGCCAGCAGCCACGGACAGCCGGAGCAGTTCTTC	CASSHGQPEQFF
once	TRBJ2-1	TRBD2	TRBV7-6	TGTGCCAGCAGCTTAGAAAGGCGGGGGGCCTCGTACAATGAGCAGTTCTTC	CASSLERRGASYNEQFF
-	TRBJ1-2	-	TRBV21-1	TGTGCCAGCAGCACTCCAGGGGTTTACTATGGCTACACCTTC	CASSTPGVYYGYTF
-	TRBJ1-1	-	TRBV7-2	TGTGCCAGCAGCTTAGAGTACGGGGTAGGAGCTTTCTTT	CASSLEYGVGAFF
-	TRBJ2-3	-	TRBV4-3	TGCGCCAGCAGTCAACAAAGGGGTGGTGCAGATACGCAGTATTTT	CASSQQRGGADTQYF
-	TRBJ2-1	TRBD2	TRBV11-2	TGTGCCAGCAGCTTAGGGGGACTAGCCCTCTCCTACAATGAGCAGTTCTTC	CASSLGGLALSYNEQFF
-	TRBJ1-1	-	TRBV6-6	TGTGCCAGCAGCCTAGCGGCTATGAACACTGAAGCTTTCTTT	CASSLAAMNTEAFF
-	TRBJ2-7	-	TRBV7-9	TGTGCCAGCGGGGGAGGGGGACCTTCTCGGTACGAGCAGTACTTC	CASGGGGPSRYEQYF
-	TRBJ2-5	TRBD2	TRBV27	TGTGCCAGCAGCACCGAAGGACTAGCGGGAGGGCCGGAGACCCAGTACTTC	CASSTEGLAGGPETQYF
once	TRBJ2-7	TRBD1	TRBV5-1	TGCGCCAGCACCACCGGACAGGGGGCAACCTACGAGCAGTACTTC	CASTTGQGATYEQYF
few	TRBJ2-3	TRBD2	TRBV27	TGTGCCAGCAGTGTGCTAGCGGGGGGCAGCACAGATACGCAGTATTTT	CASSVLAGGSTDTQYF
-	TRBJ2-3	-	TRBV28	TGTGCCAGCAGTTTTAGCCTCTCTAGCACAGATACGCAGTATTTT	CASSFSLSSTDTQYF
-	TRBJ2-1	TRBD1	TRBV25-1	TGTGCCAGCAGTGGACAGGGCCCTGAGCAGTTCTTC	CASSGQGPEQFF
-	TRBJ2-5	-	TRBV9	TGTGCCAGCAGCGTGCAGGAGGGGCGGGAGACCCAGTACTTC	CASSVQEGRETQYF
-	TRBJ2-5	-	TRBV5-4	TGTGCCAGCAGCTTCCTAGGAGAAGAGACCCAGTACTTC	CASSFLGEETQYF
-	TRBJ2-7	-	TRBV4-1	TGCGCCAGCAGCCAACGAATTGACAGCTCCTACGAGCAGTACTTC	CASSQRIDSSYEQYF
-	TRBJ2-3	-	TRBV2	TGTGCCAGCCGACAGGAGGCAGATACGCAGTATTTT	CASRQEADTQYF
few	TRBJ2-6	-	TRBV2	TGTGCCAGCACTGAGGGGGGGGCTGGGGCCAACGTCCTGACTTTC	CASTEGGAGANVLTF
few	TRBJ2-1	-	TRBV2	TGTGCCAGCAGTGAATACCAGGGAAGGCAGTTCTTC	CASSEYQGRQFF
-	TRBJ2-7	-	TRBV11-2	TGTGCCAGCAAACGCGAGGCCAGATCCTACGAGCAGTACTTC	CASKREARSYEQYF
-	TRBJ2-1	-	TRBV18	TGTGCCAGCTCACCATTAAACAGCCCTTCCTACAATGAGCAGTTCTTC	CASSPLNSPSYNEQFF
-	TRBJ2-1	TRBD1	TRBV7-8	TGTGCCAGCAGCTTGTCCGCAGGGGGCTACGATGAGCAGTTCTTC	CASSLSAGGYDEQFF
-	TRBJ2-1	TRBD2	TRBV28	TGTGCCAGCTTCTTACCTCTGAGCGGGGCCGACTACAATGAGCAGTTCTTC	CASFLPLSGADYNEQFF
-	TRBJ2-5	-	TRBV29-1	TGCAGCGTTGGAGGGAGGGAGACCCAGTACTTC	CSVGGRETQYF
-	TRBJ2-3	TRBD2	TRBV27	TGTGCCAGCAGTTTGTCGCTAGCGGTCACAGATACGCAGTATTTT	CASSLSLAVTDTQYF
-	TRBJ1-4	TRBD1	TRBV7-9	TGTGCCAGCAGCTCCTCCGGACAGGGGAGGGATGAAAAACTGTTTTTT	CASSSSGQGRDEKLFF